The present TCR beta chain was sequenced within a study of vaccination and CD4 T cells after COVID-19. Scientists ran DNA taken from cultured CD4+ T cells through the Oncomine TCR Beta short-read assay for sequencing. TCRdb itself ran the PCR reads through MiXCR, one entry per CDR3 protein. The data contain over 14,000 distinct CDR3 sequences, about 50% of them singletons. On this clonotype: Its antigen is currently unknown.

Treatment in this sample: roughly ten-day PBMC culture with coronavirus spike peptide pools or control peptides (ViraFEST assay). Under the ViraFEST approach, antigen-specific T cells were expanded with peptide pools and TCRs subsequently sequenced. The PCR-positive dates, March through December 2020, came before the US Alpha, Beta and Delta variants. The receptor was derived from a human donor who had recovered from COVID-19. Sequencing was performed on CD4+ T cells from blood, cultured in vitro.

Here the CDR3 reads CSARDSTGRDGGDTQYF. In DNA, the CDR3 is TGCAGTGCTAGAGATTCCACCGGGAGGGACGGGGGGGATACGCAGTATTTT. The chain couples TRBV20-1 to TRBJ2-3; 8 positions agree with TRBD2. The CDR3 contains 17 residues. The V segment lost 0 bases and the J segment 6 bases; nucleotides outside the gene matches: 14. Germline CDR1 DFQATT, CDR2 SNEGSKA (reference sequence).